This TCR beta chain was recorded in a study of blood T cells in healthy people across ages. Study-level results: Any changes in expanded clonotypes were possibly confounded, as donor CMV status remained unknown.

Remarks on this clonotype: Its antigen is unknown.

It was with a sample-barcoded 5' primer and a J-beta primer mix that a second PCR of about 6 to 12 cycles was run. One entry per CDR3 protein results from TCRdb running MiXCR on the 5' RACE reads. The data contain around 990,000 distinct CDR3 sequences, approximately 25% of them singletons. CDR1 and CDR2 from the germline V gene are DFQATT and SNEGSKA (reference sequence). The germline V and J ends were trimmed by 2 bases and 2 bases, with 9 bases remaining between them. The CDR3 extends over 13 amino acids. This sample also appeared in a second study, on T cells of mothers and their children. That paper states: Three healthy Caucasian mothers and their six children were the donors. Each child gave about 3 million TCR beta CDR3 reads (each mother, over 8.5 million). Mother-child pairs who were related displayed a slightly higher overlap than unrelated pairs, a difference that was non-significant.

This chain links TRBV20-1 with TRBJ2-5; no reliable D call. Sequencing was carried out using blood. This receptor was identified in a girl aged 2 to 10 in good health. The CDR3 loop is CSARRASQETQYF. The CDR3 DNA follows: TGCAGTGCTAGACGGGCGTCGCAAGAGACCCAGTACTTC.